These T cell receptor beta chains were read from a single sample in a study of T cell responses to AZD1222 COVID-19 vaccine. Assay used: immunoSEQ multiplex PCR; TCRdb lists only in-frame clones, some missing. The sample includes some 200,000 clones, roughly nine tenths seen only once; the top ten take less than 4.5%. The source was peripheral blood, collected 28 days after the second dose of the MenACWY control vaccine. These receptor sequences come from an adult who received the MenACWY meningococcal vaccine as a control. The conserved cysteine and the conserved F or W are not part of the CDR3 here.

TRBV11-2	TRBJ2-7	ASSNPGTSTYEQY
TRBV13	TRBJ2-2	ASSHRGTWGTGELF
TRBV18	TRBJ2-7	ASSRGHGGIYEQY
TRBV27	TRBJ2-2	ASSLTGTGELF
TRBV2	TRBJ2-7	ASSPTVYEQY
TRBV29-1	TRBJ1-1	SVAAIGTEAF
TRBV24-1	TRBJ2-5	ATSDSSEWAETQY
TRBV13	TRBJ1-1	ASSDGQLNTEAF
TRBV15	TRBJ1-3	ATSREVGVTGNTIY
TRBV30	TRBJ2-7	AWSSPGQGRYEQY
TRBV30	TRBJ2-7	AWSGSESSYEQY
TRBV3-1/TRBV3-2	TRBJ1-5	ASSQGPVQPQH
TRBV12-3/TRBV12-4	TRBJ1-1	ASSPRQSTEAF
TRBV7-9	TRBJ2-1	ASSQAVGKGEQF
TRBV13	TRBJ1-1	ASSLRGQGTEAF
TRBV19	TRBJ1-2	ASREGGWVYGYT
TRBV2	TRBJ1-5	ASRGQGLEPQH
TRBV6-5	TRBJ1-4	ATRGGLNEKLF
TRBV15	TRBJ2-3	ATSRDQRENTDTQY
TRBV18	TRBJ2-2	ASSPQQLAATTGELF
TRBV6-5	TRBJ1-1	ASSYPGVGTEAF
TRBV11-2	TRBJ2-2	ASSSTGQGWAGELF
TRBV5-1	TRBJ2-3	ASSTRQGSTDTQY
TRBV28	TRBJ2-7	ASSSPWVQY
TRBV5-1	TRBJ2-3	ASSGREAHTDTQY
TRBV27	TRBJ1-5	ASSSRQGVTVQPQH
TRBV27	TRBJ1-1	ASSFGTGAGTEAF
TRBV20-1	TRBJ2-4	SARVVDIQY
TRBV6-2/TRBV6-3	TRBJ1-1	ASSDPPGVF
TRBV19	TRBJ1-4	ASSRDRGANEKLF
TRBV5-6	TRBJ1-2	ASSLRDGYT
TRBV6-6	TRBJ1-5	ASSYVPSNQPQH
TRBV7-6	TRBJ1-1	ASSLTEAF
TRBV5-1	TRBJ2-3	ASFEGQGFTDTQY
TRBV29-1	TRBJ2-2	SAREAPNTGELF
TRBV30	TRBJ1-1	AWGPDANTEAF
TRBV27	TRBJ1-6	ASSRQPYNSPLH
TRBV29-1	TRBJ2-1	SVEVRINEQF
TRBV5-3	TRBJ1-4	ARSLALGPNLGTNEKLF
TRBV15	TRBJ2-1	ATSGNRGEQF